Below, 27 T cell receptor beta chains from the same sample are listed, as sequenced in a study of cytomegalovirus exposure and HLA in healthy donors. Clones were read by immunoSEQ multiplex PCR, and TCRdb kept only the in-frame ones, dropping some. Of over 100,000 clones in the sample, approximately 89% were seen once. The specimen sequenced was PBMCs. These receptors originate from a woman under 30 in good health and CMV-seronegative.

This clone was observed a few times. The CDR3 DNA reads TGTGCCAGCAGTGACGGGACTAACACCGGGGAGCTGTTTTTT. Protein sequence: CASSDGTNTGELFF. V usage is TRBV6-4 and J usage is TRBJ2-2; D is perhaps TRBD2 (6 bases). Between the trimmed V and J ends, which lost 2 bases and 2 bases, there was a span of 6 bases. CDR1 is MRHNA, CDR2 SNTAGT, per germline. There are 14 residues in the CDR3.

This chain uses TRBV7-9 with TRBJ1-1; perhaps TRBD1 as D (6 bases). Germline V lookup: CDR1 SEHNR, CDR2 FQNEAQ (reference sequence). Trimming left V 2 bases short and J 2 bases short, with 15 bases between. The CDR3 spans 16 residues. CDR3 DNA: TGTGCCAGCAGCTTATCGGCGGGGGCAGCAAACACTGAAGCTTTCTTT. Translating it yields CASSLSAGAANTEAFF.

The rearrangement joins TRBV27 to TRBJ2-7, with no clear D. CDR3 length equals 13 residues. CDR1 and CDR2 (germline): MNHEY, SMNVEV (reference sequence). Trimming left V 3 bases short and J 2 bases short, with 8 bases between. CDR3 sequence reads: CASSLRSTYEQYF. Here the CDR3 DNA reads TGTGCCAGCAGTTTGAGGTCGACCTACGAGCAGTACTTC.

This sequence joins TRBV28 and TRBJ1-3; no definite D call. Germline assignment: CDR1 MDHEN and CDR2 SYDVKM. The CDR3 runs to 13 residues. The germline V and J ends were trimmed by 6 bases and 2 bases, with 8 bases remaining between them. The chain's CDR3 is CASSFYAGNTIYF. CDR3 DNA: TGTGCCAGCAGCTTTTATGCTGGAAACACCATATATTTT.

The chain joins TRBV27 to TRBJ2-7, with D possibly being TRBD1 (5 bases). Germline loops: CDR1 MNHEY, CDR2 SMNVEV (reference sequence). The CDR3 totals 16 residues. The V end was cut by 0 bases, the J end by 8 bases, with 20 bases between. The CDR3 DNA reads as TGTGCCAGCAGTTTATCGTTTCTGGCCTGGCAGGGAAAGCAGTACTTC. Protein: CASSLSFLAWQGKQYF.

This clone was detected once. The chain combines TRBV5-1 with TRBJ2-7; 8 bases agree with TRBD2. Germline V lookup: CDR1 SGHRS, CDR2 YFSETQ. V lost 0 bases, J lost 3 bases, and 5 bases stayed unmatched. The CDR3 contains 15 residues. CDR3 region: CASSLAWTSLYEQYF. In DNA form, the CDR3 reads TGCGCCAGCAGCTTGGCCTGGACTAGCCTCTACGAGCAGTACTTC.

The V and J genes are TRBV5-5 and TRBJ2-3; no clear D. Germline V gene data show CDR1 as SGHKS and CDR2 as YYEKEE (reference sequence). Trimming removed 4 bases at V and 5 bases at J, with 8 bases between. The CDR3 is 12 residues long. This chain's CDR3 is CASSQELDTQYF. The CDR3 bases are TGTGCCAGCAGCCAAGAGTTAGATACGCAGTATTTT.

The chain uses TRBV7-8 and TRBJ1-1; no clear D. V lost 5 bases, J lost 3 bases, and 4 bases lay in between. The CDR3 extends over 11 amino acids. The germline V gene has CDR1 SGHVS and CDR2 FQNEAQ. CDR3 in amino acids: CASSLYTEAFF. CDR3 in DNA: TGTGCCAGCAGCCTTTACACTGAAGCTTTCTTT.

CDR3 loop: CASSFSEGTATNEKLFF. In nucleotides, the CDR3 is TGTGCCAGCAGCTTCTCCGAGGGAACTGCAACTAATGAAAAACTGTTTTTT. The V gene is TRBV7-6, the J gene TRBJ1-4; D remains ambiguous. V was cut by 3 bases and J by 0 bases, with 14 bases left in between. CDR3 length: 17 residues. CDR1 and CDR2 from the germline V gene are SGHVS and FNYEAQ.

In nucleotides, the CDR3 is TGTGCCAGCAGCTTTGAGCTCGGAGGAGAAGCTTTCTTT. Amino acids: CASSFELGGEAFF. V is TRBV5-6 and J is TRBJ1-1; D uncertain. V lost 2 bases and J lost 8, with 13 bases in between. CDR1 and CDR2 (germline): SGHDT, YYEEEE. The CDR3 length is 13 residues.

The rearrangement links TRBV30 to TRBJ2-7; 11 nucleotides match TRBD2. The CDR3 spans 16 residues. Germline V gene sequence: CDR1 GTSNPN, CDR2 SVGIG (reference sequence). V was clipped by 4 bases and J by 0 bases; unmatched bases: 8. Written as DNA, the CDR3 is TGTGCCTGGATGGGGACTAGCGGTTGGGGCTCCTACGAGCAGTACTTC. It codes for CAWMGTSGWGSYEQYF.

The chain carries TRBV19 and TRBJ1-3; the D is unclear. This CDR3 contains 14 residues. V was clipped by 2 bases and J by 0 bases, with 5 bases between them. The germline V gene has CDR1 LNHDA and CDR2 SQIVND (reference sequence). CDR3 sequence (DNA): TGTGCCAGTAGTATATCCCTCTCTGGAAACACCATATATTTT. This gives the protein CASSISLSGNTIYF. Full variable domain (outside the CDR3, taken from reference TRBV19 and TRBJ1-3): DGGITQSPKYLFRKEGQNVTLSCEQNLNHDAMYWYRQDPGQGLRLIYYSQIVNDFQKGDIAEGYSVSREKKESFPLTVTSAQKNPTAFYLCASSISLSGNTIYFGEGSWLTVV.

The chain carries TRBV6-5 and TRBJ2-7; 7 bases line up with TRBD1. With 6 bases clipped from V and 2 bases from J, the junction kept 7 bases outside the gene matches. The CDR3 has 14 amino acids. CDR1 is MNHEY and CDR2 is SVGAGI in the germline V gene. CDR3 nucleotide sequence: TGTGCCAGCAGCAAAGGACAGGTAGCCTACGAGCAGTACTTC. As protein: CASSKGQVAYEQYF.

The CDR3 protein is CAIVESVDNEQFF. The CDR3 nucleotides read TGTGCCATCGTAGAGTCGGTCGACAATGAGCAGTTCTTC. V gene TRBV10-3 combines with J gene TRBJ2-1; D is unresolved. Looked up from germline, CDR1 is ENHRY and CDR2 is SYGVKD. The germline V and J ends were trimmed by 8 bases and 5 bases, with 13 bases remaining between them. This CDR3 contains 13 residues.

This chain uses TRBV5-1 with TRBJ1-6; the D gene is possibly TRBD1 (5 bases). V lost 3 bases to trimming and J lost 12 bases, with 10 bases between them. The CDR3 contains 12 residues. In germline, CDR1 is SGHRS, CDR2 YFSETQ. This CDR3 is CASSSGLIPLHF. CDR3 nucleotide sequence: TGCGCCAGCAGCTCGGGACTTATACCCCTCCACTTT.

V gene TRBV5-1 combines with J gene TRBJ2-2; D call uncertain. The CDR3 extends over 15 amino acids. Germline CDR1 SGHRS, CDR2 YFSETQ. The V end was cut by 0 bases, the J end by 3 bases, with 9 bases between. The CDR3 DNA sequence: TGCGCCAGCAGCTTGGCTAGGTCTGACACCGGGGAGCTGTTTTTT. This gives the protein CASSLARSDTGELFF.

The V call is TRBV2, the J call TRBJ1-3; no clear D gene. Per germline, CDR1 SNHLY and CDR2 FYNNEI. Trimming cost V 2 bases and J 4 bases, with 6 bases left between them. The CDR3 has 13 amino acids. CDR3 nucleotides: TGTGCCAGCAGTGAATCATTGGGAAACACCATATATTTT. As protein: CASSESLGNTIYF.

The gene calls are TRBV5-6 and TRBJ2-7; 7 bases line up with TRBD1. The CDR3 extends over 15 amino acids. CDR1 is SGHDT and CDR2 is YYEEEE in the germline V gene. V trimming: 0 bases; J trimming: 4 bases; junction bases outside the gene matches: 7. The CDR3 DNA is TGTGCCAGCAGCTTGGGACAGGGTGGATTGTACGAGCAGTACTTC. Its protein product is CASSLGQGGLYEQYF.

The rearrangement joins TRBV7-9 to TRBJ1-4; D perhaps matches TRBD1 (5 bases). The CDR3 is 13 amino acids. Germline CDR1 reads SEHNR; CDR2 reads FQNEAQ (reference sequence). Trimming cost V 8 bases and J 1 base, with 8 bases left between them. The CDR3 nucleotides are TGTGCCAGCGGGGCAGGAACTAATGAAAAACTGTTTTTT. Its translation is CASGAGTNEKLFF.

The chain employs TRBV6-1 and TRBJ1-2, with 9 positions matching TRBD1. This CDR3 has 14 amino acids. Germline loops: CDR1 MNHNS, CDR2 SASEGT. V lost 6 bases to trimming and J lost 7 bases; unmatched junction nucleotides: 9. CDR3 sequence reads: CASSLLQGAGGYTF. CDR3 coding DNA: TGTGCCAGCAGCCTCTTACAGGGGGCGGGTGGCTACACCTTC.

A single count supports this clone. The V gene is TRBV15, the J gene TRBJ1-2, with D unclear. With 2 bases removed from V and 1 base from J, the gap between germline ends came to 5 bases. CDR3 size: 13 residues. Looked up from germline, CDR1 is LNHNV and CDR2 is YYDKDF (reference sequence). The CDR3 DNA follows: TGTGCCACCAGCAGACTTGTTAACTATGGCTACACCTTC. Translation gives CATSRLVNYGYTF.

The chain links TRBV4-1 to TRBJ1-3; D call uncertain. The CDR3 runs 17 residues. Germline CDR1 and CDR2: MGHRA and YSYEKL. V lost 0 bases, J lost 4 bases, and 16 bases lay in between. This chain's CDR3 is CASSQDLGDSGGNTIYF. The DNA for the CDR3 is TGCGCCAGCAGCCAAGATCTCGGGGATTCGGGGGGAAACACCATATATTTT.

The genes are TRBV6-5 and TRBJ1-2; D is undetermined. Germline V gene lookup returns CDR1 MNHEY and CDR2 SVGAGI. The CDR3 extends over 14 amino acids. V shed 8 bases and J shed 8 bases, with 21 bases lying between them. The CDR3 DNA reads TGTGCCAGCGGCCCTTTTCCGGGGTCAAGCGGCTACACCTTC. Translating it yields CASGPFPGSSGYTF.

The rearrangement joins TRBV5-1 to TRBJ2-5; 8 positions agree with TRBD2. The germline CDR1 and CDR2 sequences are SGHRS and YFSETQ. V was pared by 7 bases and J by 1 base, with 3 bases of the junction left unmatched. The CDR3 runs 13 residues. The CDR3 reads CASGRGAQETQYF. The CDR3 DNA follows: TGCGCCAGCGGGCGGGGGGCCCAAGAGACCCAGTACTTC.

The rearrangement uses TRBV27 and TRBJ2-5; D is perhaps TRBD1 (7 bases). CDR3 length: 15 amino acids. CDR1 is MNHEY and CDR2 is SMNVEV in the germline V gene (reference sequence). Deletions cut 4 bases from V and 2 bases from J, with 14 bases between. The CDR3 bases are TGTGCCAGCAGTTACAGGGGAGGCGGGCAAGAGACCCAGTACTTC. Encoded protein: CASSYRGGGQETQYF.

This chain links TRBV4-1 with TRBJ1-4; a possible D gene is TRBD1 (5 bases). There are 13 residues in the CDR3. CDR1 MGHRA and CDR2 YSYEKL come from the germline V gene. V dropped 3 bases and J dropped 5 bases, with 7 bases sitting between them. CDR3 in amino acids: CASSQRQNEKLFF. DNA of the CDR3: TGCGCCAGCAGCCAGAGACAGAATGAAAAACTGTTTTTT.

This rearrangement joins TRBV29-1 to TRBJ2-3, with a tentative D call TRBD2 (6 bases). CDR3 length equals 15 residues. V lost 6 bases and J 3 bases, leaving 19 bases between the germline ends. Germline V lookup: CDR1 SQVTM, CDR2 ANQGSEA. The CDR3 here is CSVSTSYGGTDTQYF. The DNA for the CDR3 is TGCAGCGTCTCCACATCTTACGGGGGAACAGATACGCAGTATTTT.